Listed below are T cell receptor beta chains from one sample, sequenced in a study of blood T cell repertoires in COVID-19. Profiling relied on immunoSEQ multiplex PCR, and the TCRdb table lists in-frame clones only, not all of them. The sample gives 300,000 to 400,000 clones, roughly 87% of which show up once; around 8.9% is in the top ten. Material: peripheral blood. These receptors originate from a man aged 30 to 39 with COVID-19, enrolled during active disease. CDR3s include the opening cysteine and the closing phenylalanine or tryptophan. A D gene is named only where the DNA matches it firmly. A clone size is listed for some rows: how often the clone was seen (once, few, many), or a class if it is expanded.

CASSETFGTVNNEQFF	TGCGCCAGCAGCGAAACCTTCGGGACAGTAAATAATGAGCAGTTCTTC	NA	TRBD1	TRBJ2-1	TRBV4-1
CATSDRTGSDTQYF	TGTGCCACCAGTGATAGGACAGGTTCAGATACGCAGTATTTT	once	TRBD1	TRBJ2-3	TRBV24-1
CASSPKWDRTGSTEAFF	TGTGCCAGCAGCCCTAAATGGGACAGGACAGGGAGCACTGAAGCTTTCTTT	NA	TRBD1	TRBJ1-1	TRBV7-9
CASSQRDKEGSHF	TGTGCCAGCAGCCAACGGGACAAGGAAGGCAGTCACTTC	NA	NA	TRBJ2-7	TRBV3-1/TRBV3-2
CASSQGINYGYTF	TGTGCCAGCAGCCAGGGAATAAACTATGGCTACACCTTC	NA	NA	TRBJ1-2	TRBV7-3
CASSLRAGGFDEQYF	TGCGCCAGCAGCCTACGGGCGGGAGGGTTCGACGAGCAGTACTTC	NA	TRBD2	TRBJ2-7	TRBV5-1
CATSEPGTSGREGHTGELFF	TGTGCCACCAGTGAACCCGGGACTAGCGGGAGGGAGGGTCACACCGGGGAGCTGTTTTTT	NA	TRBD2	TRBJ2-2	TRBV24-1
CASSLPAGGNNEQFF	TGTGCCAGCAGTTTACCGGCGGGGGGGAACAATGAGCAGTTCTTC	NA	TRBD2	TRBJ2-1	TRBV27
CASSLMGAGNTIYF	TGTGCCAGCAGCTTAATGGGAGCCGGAAACACCATATATTTT	few	NA	TRBJ1-3	TRBV7-3
CASSLSPLAALNTGELFF	TGTGCCAGCAGTTTATCCCCACTAGCGGCATTAAACACCGGGGAGCTGTTTTTT	NA	TRBD2	TRBJ2-2	TRBV27
CASSLVGVHQISYNEQFF	TGTGCCAGCAGCTTAGTCGGGGTACACCAGATTTCCTACAATGAGCAGTTCTTC	NA	NA	TRBJ2-1	TRBV11-2
CASSLDDRGAYNEQFF	TGTGCCAGCAGCTTAGACGACAGGGGAGCCTACAATGAGCAGTTCTTC	NA	TRBD1	TRBJ2-1	TRBV7-9
CASSPQRDRGLSGYTF	TGTGCCAGCTCACCACAGCGAGACAGGGGGCTCTCTGGCTACACCTTC	NA	TRBD1	TRBJ1-2	TRBV18
CASSPGGGGGYTF	TGTGCCAGCAGCCCTGGAGGGGGCGGCGGCTACACCTTC	NA	TRBD1	TRBJ1-2	TRBV12-3/TRBV12-4
CASSYTAGLARYEQYF	TGTGCCAGCAGTTACACTGCGGGACTAGCCCGCTACGAGCAGTACTTC	NA	TRBD2	TRBJ2-7	TRBV6-5
CASSFGALTGELFF	TGCGCCAGCAGCTTCGGAGCTTTGACCGGGGAGCTGTTTTTT	NA	NA	TRBJ2-2	TRBV5-1
CASSADRDDEQFF	TGTGCCAGCAGCGCCGACAGGGATGATGAGCAGTTCTTC	NA	TRBD1	TRBJ2-1	TRBV11-2
CASRRAGGGNTIYF	TGTGCAAGTCGCCGTGCGGGGGGTGGAAACACCATATATTTT	NA	NA	TRBJ1-3	TRBV12-2
CAAGGQGVGELFF	TGTGCCGCGGGGGGGCAGGGGGTCGGGGAGCTGTTTTTT	NA	TRBD2	TRBJ2-2	TRBV30
CASSFLGQYNEQFF	TGTGCCAGCAGCTTCTTGGGACAGTACAATGAGCAGTTCTTC	NA	TRBD1	TRBJ2-1	TRBV14
CSANRGRGYTF	TGCAGTGCTAACAGGGGACGGGGCTACACCTTC	NA	TRBD1	TRBJ1-2	TRBV20-1
CASSLGASGNTDTQYF	TGTGCCAGCAGCCTAGGGGCTAGCGGGAACACAGATACGCAGTATTTT	NA	TRBD2	TRBJ2-3	TRBV5-5
CASSSGLAIVLDEQFF	TGCGCCAGCAGCTCGGGACTAGCGATCGTACTCGATGAGCAGTTCTTC	NA	TRBD2	TRBJ2-1	TRBV5-1
CASSTLGQGGVGANVLTF	TGTGCCAGTAGTACCCTTGGACAGGGCGGCGTTGGGGCCAACGTCCTGACTTTC	once	TRBD1	TRBJ2-6	TRBV19
CASSLVAGYNSPLHF	TGTGCCAGCAGCTTAGTGGCAGGGTATAATTCACCCCTCCACTTT	NA	NA	TRBJ1-6	TRBV7-2
CASSKGLAGGYQETQYF	TGTGCCAGCAGCAAGGGACTAGCGGGGGGATACCAAGAGACCCAGTACTTC	NA	TRBD2	TRBJ2-5	TRBV5-4
CASSPSWTSGRQETQYF	TGTGCCAGCAGCCCTTCTTGGACTAGCGGGAGGCAAGAGACCCAGTACTTC	NA	TRBD2	TRBJ2-5	TRBV11-2
CASSGGHSNQPQHF	TGTGCCAGCAGTGGGGGGCATAGCAATCAGCCCCAGCATTTT	NA	NA	TRBJ1-5	TRBV2
CAISESGASGANVLTF	TGTGCCATCAGTGAGTCAGGGGCCAGTGGGGCCAACGTCCTGACTTTC	NA	NA	TRBJ2-6	TRBV10-3
CASTLPRGPQHF	TGTGCCAGCACCCTCCCTCGAGGGCCCCAGCATTTT	many	NA	TRBJ1-5	TRBV28
CASSRSSLAGAPYEQYF	TGCGCCAGCAGCCGATCATCCTTAGCGGGGGCCCCCTACGAGCAGTACTTC	NA	TRBD2	TRBJ2-7	TRBV4-3
CASSLSGGSLTDTQYF	TGTGCCAGCAGTTTATCGGGCGGGAGTTTGACAGATACGCAGTATTTT	NA	TRBD2	TRBJ2-3	TRBV28
CASSVPGQAYYEQYF	TGTGCCAGCAGCGTTCCGGGACAGGCCTACTACGAGCAGTACTTC	few	TRBD1	TRBJ2-7	TRBV7-9
CASRTGTSGEQYF	TGTGCCAGCAGAACCGGGACTAGCGGCGAGCAGTACTTC	once	TRBD2	TRBJ2-7	TRBV28
CASTPNVAIAGASSYEQYF	TGTGCCAGCACCCCAAATGTGGCGATAGCGGGGGCCAGCTCCTACGAGCAGTACTTC	NA	TRBD2	TRBJ2-7	TRBV6-2/TRBV6-3
CASRRTIGEFTDTQYF	TGTGCCAGCAGACGGACAATAGGAGAATTCACAGATACGCAGTATTTT	NA	NA	TRBJ2-3	TRBV2
CASSPFRSNQPQHF	TGTGCCAGCAGCCCGTTTCGGTCGAATCAGCCCCAGCATTTT	NA	NA	TRBJ1-5	TRBV7-8
CATSDQQGGRGAFF	TGTGCCACTAGTGATCAACAGGGCGGTCGTGGGGCTTTCTTT	NA	NA	TRBJ1-1	TRBV24-1
CASSARTEAFF	TGTGCCAGCAGCGCTAGAACTGAAGCTTTCTTT	NA	NA	TRBJ1-1	TRBV5-6
CASSWRTGVRETQYF	TGCGCCAGCAGTTGGCGGACAGGGGTACGCGAGACCCAGTACTTC	few	TRBD1	TRBJ2-5	TRBV5-1
CSASSTGRAKNIQYF	TGCAGTGCTAGTTCGACAGGGAGAGCCAAAAACATTCAGTACTTC	NA	TRBD1	TRBJ2-4	TRBV20-1